Presented here are 20 T cell receptor beta chains from one specimen sequenced in a study of shared clonotypes between healthy human individuals. Some clones are missing from TCRdb's copy, which holds only in-frame ones; the method was immunoSEQ multiplex PCR. Of about 2.4 million clones in the sample, more than 80% were seen once. The specimen sequenced was naive CD4+ T cells sorted from blood. The subset was: CD45RA+ positively selected. All receptors derive from a man aged 18 to 30 in good health.

The J gene is TRBJ2-4, the V gene TRBV6-5; D unresolved. The CDR3 covers 13 residues. The V gene lost 6 bases and the J gene lost 0 bases, with 6 bases spanning the gap. Germline assignment: CDR1 MNHEY and CDR2 SVGAGI. In DNA form, the CDR3 reads TGTGCCAGCAGATCCCTAGCCAAAAACATTCAGTACTTC. Translating gives CASRSLAKNIQYF.

This rearrangement joins TRBV4-1 to TRBJ2-3; 13 bases match TRBD2. Germline loops: CDR1 MGHRA, CDR2 YSYEKL. The CDR3 consists of 15 residues. Trimming took 5 bases from V and 7 from J; bases not matched to a gene: 6. CDR3 amino acids: CASSGLAGVQNTQYF. DNA for the CDR3: TGCGCCAGCAGCGGACTAGCGGGAGTGCAAAATACGCAGTATTTT.

The chain uses TRBV30 and TRBJ2-7; D may be TRBD2 (7 bases). Per the germline V gene, CDR1 is GTSNPN and CDR2 is SVGIG (reference sequence). Trimming took off 5 bases at V and 2 bases at J, with 13 bases between the two ends. The CDR3 contains 13 residues. The CDR3 DNA follows: TGTGCCTGGGAGGAGGGGGGGGCCTACGAGCAGTACTTC. Translated, it gives CAWEEGGAYEQYF.

The CDR3 nucleotides are TGTGCCAGCAGCTTAGGTGGGACAGGGACCAATGAGCAGTTCTTC. Translated: CASSLGGTGTNEQFF. This chain joins TRBV11-3 and TRBJ2-1, with TRBD1 matching 9 bases. V lost 1 base and J lost 6; bases outside the gene matches: 4. The CDR3 spans 15 residues. Per the germline V gene, CDR1 is SGHNT and CDR2 is YENEEA.

The genes are TRBV29-1 and TRBJ1-6, with D hard to call. V was trimmed by 1 base and J by 10 bases, leaving 14 bases between them. The CDR3 contains 14 residues. CDR1 is SQVTM, CDR2 ANQGSEA, per germline. The CDR3 region is CSVEGDGGSSPLHF. CDR3 bases: TGCAGCGTTGAAGGTGACGGTGGATCCTCACCCCTCCACTTT.

Concerning this clone: This sample includes further DNA sequences coding for the same CDR3. The chain joins TRBV5-1 to TRBJ2-7; unclear D gene. The CDR3 contains 11 residues. Germline assignment: CDR1 SGHRS and CDR2 YFSETQ. V gave up 4 bases and J gave up 2 bases, with 4 bases separating them. The CDR3 DNA reads as TGCGCCAGCAGCCTAGCCTACGAGCAGTACTTC. As protein: CASSLAYEQYF.

This rearrangement joins TRBV7-9 to TRBJ2-1; D is undetermined. Germline V gives CDR1 SEHNR, CDR2 FQNEAQ (reference sequence). This CDR3 has 13 amino acids. Deletions cut 5 bases from V and 3 bases from J, with 8 bases between. CDR3 protein: CASSPESYNEQFF. For the CDR3, the DNA is TGTGCCAGCAGCCCCGAGAGCTACAATGAGCAGTTCTTC.

The rearrangement links TRBV5-1 to TRBJ1-4; no clear D gene. Between the trimmed V and J ends, which lost 1 base and 5 bases, there was a span of 15 bases. The CDR3 loop spans 16 amino acids. Germline CDR1 is SGHRS and CDR2 is YFSETQ. The CDR3 DNA is TGCGCCAGCAGCTTGAATTTCGTGGCAGCGAATGAAAAACTGTTTTTT. It is translated as CASSLNFVAANEKLFF.

The chain joins TRBV7-3 to TRBJ2-3; TRBD1 or TRBD2 may be the D gene (5 bases each). Deletions cut 5 bases from V and 2 bases from J, with 11 bases between. The CDR3 is made up of 14 amino acids. Germline values: CDR1 SGHTA, CDR2 FQGTGA. The CDR3 DNA is TGTGCCAGCAGCCCCGGGGCTTCCACAGATACGCAGTATTTT. Translating gives CASSPGASTDTQYF.

The V and J genes are TRBV7-9 and TRBJ1-2; D may be TRBD1 (5 bases). The ends were cut back, 0 bases at V and 7 bases at J, with 9 bases in the middle. In germline, CDR1 is SEHNR, CDR2 FQNEAQ (reference sequence). The CDR3 has 13 amino acids. The CDR3: CASSLAGALGYTF. CDR3 nucleotide sequence: TGTGCCAGCAGCTTAGCAGGGGCACTTGGCTACACCTTC.

The V and J genes are TRBV18 and TRBJ2-7; no reliable D call. V lost 2 bases to trimming and J lost 6 bases, with 11 bases between them. The length of the CDR3 is 13 residues. Germline CDR1 KGHSH, CDR2 LQKENI. The CDR3 protein is CASSPNEGSEQYF. The CDR3 DNA sequence: TGTGCCAGCTCACCAAATGAAGGCAGCGAGCAGTACTTC.

The V gene is TRBV30, the J gene TRBJ1-4; no clear D gene. Trimming left V 7 bases short and J 3 bases short, with 18 bases between. The CDR3 extends over 15 amino acids. Per the germline V gene, CDR1 is GTSNPN and CDR2 is SVGIG (reference sequence). The CDR3 reads CAFSSYLLPNEKLFF. The CDR3 bases are TGTGCCTTCTCGTCGTATCTTCTCCCTAATGAAAAACTGTTTTTT.

The rearrangement links TRBV7-2 to TRBJ2-1, with D uncertain. Germline V gene data show CDR1 as SGHTA and CDR2 as FQGNSA. The V and J ends lost 0 bases and 11 bases respectively, with 17 bases between them. This CDR3 spans 15 amino acids. For the CDR3, the DNA is TGTGCCAGCAGCTTAGCCTACGGCTCGGACGCTAAGCAGTTCTTC. It encodes CASSLAYGSDAKQFF.

The DNA of the CDR3 is TGTGCCAGCAGCTTAGCGCCCGGGACAGGGCCCTACGAGCAGTACTTC. It yields the protein CASSLAPGTGPYEQYF. The chain couples TRBV7-2 to TRBJ2-7, with TRBD1 matching 9 bases. CDR1 and CDR2 (germline): SGHTA, FQGNSA. J was trimmed by 2 bases and V by 0 bases; bases with no gene match: 5. The CDR3 is 16 residues long.

A word on this clone: Other DNA sequences within the sample encode an identical CDR3. The chain links TRBV18 to TRBJ2-5; no clear D gene. This CDR3 region has 14 residues. CDR1 is KGHSH, CDR2 LQKENI, per germline. Trimming pared 0 bases from V and 1 base from J, leaving 6 bases between. The CDR3 DNA sequence: TGTGCCAGCTCACCACCGTCCGGCCAAGAGACCCAGTACTTC. Translating it yields CASSPPSGQETQYF.

This sequence joins TRBV19 and TRBJ1-5; TRBD1 matches at 11 bases. Unmatched junction bases numbered 3, after V lost 10 bases and J lost 1 base. This CDR3 is built from 14 residues. Looked up from germline, CDR1 is LNHDA and CDR2 is SQIVND (reference sequence). The CDR3: CATRDRGSNQPQHF. The CDR3 nucleotides are TGTGCCACGCGGGACAGGGGGAGCAATCAGCCCCAGCATTTT.

The chain employs TRBV11-2 and TRBJ1-6; D uncertain. Per the germline V gene, CDR1 is SGHAT and CDR2 is FQNNGV. Trimming pared 5 bases from V and 0 bases from J, leaving 11 bases between. CDR3 length equals 16 residues. CDR3 amino acids: CASSPGESSYNSPLHF. CDR3 DNA sequence: TGTGCCAGCAGCCCCGGGGAGAGCTCCTATAATTCACCCCTCCACTTT.

The CDR3 nucleotides read TGTGCCAGCAGAGGGGGCCCCTGGGACATTCAGTACTTC. This sequence encodes CASRGGPWDIQYF. The chain has TRBV27 and TRBJ2-4; 7 nucleotides align to TRBD1. Germline V lookup: CDR1 MNHEY, CDR2 SMNVEV (reference sequence). The CDR3 contains 13 residues. J gave up 8 bases and V 6 bases, and 7 bases lay outside the gene matches.

The genes are TRBV5-1 and TRBJ2-1; a possible D gene is TRBD2 (5 bases). The germline V gene encodes CDR1 SGHRS and CDR2 YFSETQ. Trimming took off 0 bases at V and 0 bases at J, with 13 bases between the two ends. CDR3 length: 17 residues. The CDR3 sequence: CASSLAGLPSSYNEQFF. The CDR3 DNA sequence: TGCGCCAGCAGCTTGGCCGGACTGCCGAGCTCCTACAATGAGCAGTTCTTC.

The chain has TRBV7-2 and TRBJ1-6; the D is unclear. Trimming removed 5 bases at V and 15 bases at J, with 14 bases between. The CDR3 has 12 amino acids. Germline V lookup: CDR1 SGHTA, CDR2 FQGNSA. The CDR3 here is CASSPALGVLHF. CDR3 DNA sequence: TGTGCCAGCAGCCCGGCACTTGGGGTCCTCCACTTT.